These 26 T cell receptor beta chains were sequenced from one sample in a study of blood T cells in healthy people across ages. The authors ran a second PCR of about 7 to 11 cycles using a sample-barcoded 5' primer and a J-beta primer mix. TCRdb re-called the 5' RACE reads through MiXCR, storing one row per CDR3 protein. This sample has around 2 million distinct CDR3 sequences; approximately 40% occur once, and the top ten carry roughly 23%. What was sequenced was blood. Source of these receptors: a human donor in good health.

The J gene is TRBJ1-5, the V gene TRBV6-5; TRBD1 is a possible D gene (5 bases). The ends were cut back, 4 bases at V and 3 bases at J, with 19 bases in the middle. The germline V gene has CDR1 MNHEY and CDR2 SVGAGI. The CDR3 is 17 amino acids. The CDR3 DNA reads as TGTGCCAGCAGTTCGCGTACCACAGGAAAACACAATCAGCCCCAGCATTTT. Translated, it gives CASSSRTTGKHNQPQHF.

The CDR3: CSVEDQRTEQETQYF. For the CDR3, the DNA is TGCAGCGTTGAAGATCAGCGGACCGAGCAAGAGACCCAGTACTTC. The chain is built from TRBV29-1 and TRBJ2-5, with D tentatively TRBD2 (5 bases). V was trimmed by 0 bases and J by 2 bases, leaving 13 bases between them. From germline, CDR1 is SQVTM and CDR2 ANQGSEA. The CDR3 is 15 residues long.

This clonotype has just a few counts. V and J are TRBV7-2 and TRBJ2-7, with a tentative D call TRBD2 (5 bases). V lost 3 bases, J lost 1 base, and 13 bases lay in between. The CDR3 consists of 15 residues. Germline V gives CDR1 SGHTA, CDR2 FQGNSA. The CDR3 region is CASSLARVGSYEQYF. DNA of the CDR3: TGTGCCAGCAGCTTGGCGAGGGTGGGTTCCTACGAGCAGTACTTC.

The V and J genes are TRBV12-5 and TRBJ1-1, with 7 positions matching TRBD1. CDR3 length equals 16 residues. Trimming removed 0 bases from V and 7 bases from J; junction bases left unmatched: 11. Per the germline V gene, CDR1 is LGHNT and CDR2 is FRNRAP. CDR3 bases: TGTGCTAGTGGTTTGGTACTGGGACAGACTCCCGTTGAAGCTTTCTTT. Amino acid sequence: CASGLVLGQTPVEAFF.

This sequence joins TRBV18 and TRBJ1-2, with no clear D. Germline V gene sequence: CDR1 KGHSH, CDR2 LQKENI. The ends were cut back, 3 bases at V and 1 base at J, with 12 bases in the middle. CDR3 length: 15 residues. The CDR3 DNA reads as TGTGCCAGCTCACCGAGAGATGCCGATAACTATGGCTACACCTTC. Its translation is CASSPRDADNYGYTF. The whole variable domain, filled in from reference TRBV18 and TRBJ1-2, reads NAGVMQNPRHLVRRRGQEARLRCSPMKGHSHVYWYRQLPEEGLKFMVYLQKENIIDESGMPKERFSAEFPKEGPSILRIQQVVRGDSAAYFCASSPRDADNYGYTFGSGTRLTVV.

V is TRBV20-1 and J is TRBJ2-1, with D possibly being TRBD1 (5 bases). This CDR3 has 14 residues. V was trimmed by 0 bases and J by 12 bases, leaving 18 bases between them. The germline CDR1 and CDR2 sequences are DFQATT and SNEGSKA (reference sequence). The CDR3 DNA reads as TGCAGTGCTAGAGATCACGGAAAGGGGTTTAGGCAGTTCTTC. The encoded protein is CSARDHGKGFRQFF.

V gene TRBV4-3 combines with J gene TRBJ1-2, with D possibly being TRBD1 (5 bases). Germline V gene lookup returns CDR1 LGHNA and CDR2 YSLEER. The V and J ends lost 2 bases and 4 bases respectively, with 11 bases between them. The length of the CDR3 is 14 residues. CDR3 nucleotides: TGCGCCAGCAGCCAAACCAGAGGGGCCTATGGCTACACCTTC. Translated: CASSQTRGAYGYTF.

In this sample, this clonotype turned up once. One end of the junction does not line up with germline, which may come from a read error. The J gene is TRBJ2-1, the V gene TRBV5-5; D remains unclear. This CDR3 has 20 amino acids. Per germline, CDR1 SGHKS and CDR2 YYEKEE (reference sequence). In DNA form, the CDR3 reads TGTGCCAGCAGCCAAATATTTTCCCGACCGAATCGTAGGTCCTACAATGAGCGGTTCTTC. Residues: CASSQIFSRPNRRSYNERFF. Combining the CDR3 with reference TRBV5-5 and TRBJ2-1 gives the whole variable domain DAGVTQSPTHLIKTRGQQVTLRCSPISGHKSVSWYQQVLGQGPQFIFQYYEKEERGRGNFPDRFSARQFPNYSSELNVNALLLGDSALYLCASSQIFSRPNRRSYNERFFGPGTRLTVL.

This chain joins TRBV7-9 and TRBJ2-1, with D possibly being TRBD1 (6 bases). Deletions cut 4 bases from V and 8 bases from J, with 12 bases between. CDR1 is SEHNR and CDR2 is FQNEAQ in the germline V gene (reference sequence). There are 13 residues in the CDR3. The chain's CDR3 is CASSSQGFDEQFF. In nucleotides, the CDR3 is TGTGCCAGCAGCTCACAGGGTTTCGATGAGCAGTTCTTC.

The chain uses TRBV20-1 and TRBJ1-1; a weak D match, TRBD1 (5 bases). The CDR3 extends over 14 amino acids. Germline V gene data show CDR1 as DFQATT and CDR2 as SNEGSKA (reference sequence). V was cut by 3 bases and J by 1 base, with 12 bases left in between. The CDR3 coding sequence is TGCAGTGCTAGCAACAGGATGGGGAACACTGAAGCTTTCTTT. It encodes CSASNRMGNTEAFF.

CDR3 in DNA: TGTGCCAGCAGCTTAAGGTACAGGGGAAGTGAGCAGTACTTC. As protein: CASSLRYRGSEQYF. The chain uses TRBV7-2 and TRBJ2-5, with 7 bases fitting TRBD1. Losses at the gene ends were 2 bases for V and 11 bases for J; bases not matched to a gene: 11. The CDR3 sequence is 14 residues long. Germline CDR1 SGHTA, CDR2 FQGNSA.

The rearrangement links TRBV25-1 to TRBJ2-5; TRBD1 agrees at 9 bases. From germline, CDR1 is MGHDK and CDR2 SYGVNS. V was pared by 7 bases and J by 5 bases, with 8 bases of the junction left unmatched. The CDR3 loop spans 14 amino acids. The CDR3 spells CASKGQGVEETQYF. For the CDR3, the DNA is TGTGCCAGCAAGGGACAGGGTGTCGAGGAGACCCAGTACTTC.

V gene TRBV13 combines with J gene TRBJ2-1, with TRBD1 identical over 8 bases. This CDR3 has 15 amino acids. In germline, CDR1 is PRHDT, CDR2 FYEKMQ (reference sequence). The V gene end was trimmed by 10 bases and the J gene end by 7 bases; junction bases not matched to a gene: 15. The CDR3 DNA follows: TGTGCCACCGAAGGACAGGGCGAGAGGAGGAATGAGCAGTTCTTC. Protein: CATEGQGERRNEQFF.

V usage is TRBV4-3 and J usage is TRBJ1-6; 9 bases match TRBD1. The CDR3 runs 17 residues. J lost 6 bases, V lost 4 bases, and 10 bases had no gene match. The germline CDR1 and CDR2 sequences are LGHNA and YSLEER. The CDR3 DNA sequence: TGCGCCAGCAGCCCATACTTCCCGGGACAGGGTAATTCACCCCTCCACTTT. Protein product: CASSPYFPGQGNSPLHF.

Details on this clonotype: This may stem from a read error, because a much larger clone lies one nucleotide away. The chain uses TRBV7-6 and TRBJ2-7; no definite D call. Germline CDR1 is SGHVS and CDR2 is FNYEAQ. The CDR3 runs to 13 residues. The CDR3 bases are TGTGCCGGCAGCTTAGCACCTATATACGAGCAGTACTTC. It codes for CAGSLAPIYEQYF. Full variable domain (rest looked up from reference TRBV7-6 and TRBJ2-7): GAGVSQSPRYKVTKRGQDVALRCDPISGHVSLYWYRQALGQGPEFLTYFNYEAQQDKSGLPNDRFSAERPEGSISTLTIQRTEQRDSAMYRCAGSLAPIYEQYFGPGTRLTVT.

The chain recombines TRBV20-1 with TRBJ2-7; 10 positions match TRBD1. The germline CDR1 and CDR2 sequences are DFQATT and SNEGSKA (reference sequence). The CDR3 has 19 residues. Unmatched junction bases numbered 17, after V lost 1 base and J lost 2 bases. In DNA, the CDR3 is TGCAGTGCTAGAGGCGACCCGGGACAGGGGACCATTCTTCCCTACGAGCAGTACTTC. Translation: CSARGDPGQGTILPYEQYF.

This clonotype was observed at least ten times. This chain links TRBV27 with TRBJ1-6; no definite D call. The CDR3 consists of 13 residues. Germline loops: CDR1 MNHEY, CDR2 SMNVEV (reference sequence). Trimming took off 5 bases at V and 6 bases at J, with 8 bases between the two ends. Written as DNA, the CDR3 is TGTGCCAGCAGTCTTGCCGGTAATTCACCCCTCCACTTT. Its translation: CASSLAGNSPLHF.

In nucleotides, the CDR3 is TGTGCCAGCAGCGCAAGCGCACAGGTACAGGTTGAGACCCAGTACTTC. Its protein is CASSASAQVQVETQYF. The J gene is TRBJ2-5, the V gene TRBV11-2; D is perhaps TRBD1 (5 bases). This CDR3 is 16 amino acids long. Germline CDR1 SGHAT, CDR2 FQNNGV. The V end was cut by 5 bases, the J end by 5 bases, with 21 bases between.

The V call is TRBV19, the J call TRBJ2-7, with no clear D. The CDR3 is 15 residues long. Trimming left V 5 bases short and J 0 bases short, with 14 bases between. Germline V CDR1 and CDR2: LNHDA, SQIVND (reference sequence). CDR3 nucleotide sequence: TGTGCCAGTAGTGTTTGGCAAGACGGCTCCTACGAGCAGTACTTC. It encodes CASSVWQDGSYEQYF. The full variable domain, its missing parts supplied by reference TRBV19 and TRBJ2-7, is DGGITQSPKYLFRKEGQNVTLSCEQNLNHDAMYWYRQDPGQGLRLIYYSQIVNDFQKGDIAEGYSVSREKKESFPLTVTSAQKNPTAFYLCASSVWQDGSYEQYFGPGTRLTVT.

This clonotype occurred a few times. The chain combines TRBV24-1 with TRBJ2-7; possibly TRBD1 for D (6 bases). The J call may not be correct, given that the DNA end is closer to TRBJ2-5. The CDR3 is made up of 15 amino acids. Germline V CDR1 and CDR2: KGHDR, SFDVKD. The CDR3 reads CATSAPGALEETQYF. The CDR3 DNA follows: TGTGCCACCAGTGCCCCAGGGGCCCTCGAAGAGACCCAGTACTTC.

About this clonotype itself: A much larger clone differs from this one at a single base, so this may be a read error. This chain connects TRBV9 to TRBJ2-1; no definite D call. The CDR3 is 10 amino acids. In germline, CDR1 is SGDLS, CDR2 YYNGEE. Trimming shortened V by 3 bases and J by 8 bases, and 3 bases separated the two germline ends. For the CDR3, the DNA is TGTGCCAGCAGCGGGGATGAGCAGTTCTTC. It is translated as CASSGDEQFF. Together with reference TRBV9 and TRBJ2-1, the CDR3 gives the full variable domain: DSGVTQTPKHLITATGQRVTLRCSPRSGDLSVYWYQQSLDQGLQFLIQYYNGEERAKGNILERFSAQQFPDLHSELNLSSLELGDSALYFCASSGDEQFFGPGTRLTVL.

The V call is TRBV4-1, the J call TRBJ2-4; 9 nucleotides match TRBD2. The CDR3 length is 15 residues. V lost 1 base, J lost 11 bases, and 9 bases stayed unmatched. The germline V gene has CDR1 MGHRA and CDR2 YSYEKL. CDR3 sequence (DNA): TGCGCCAGCAGCCAAGCAGCGGGGGGCCGGCAGGTTCAGTACTTC. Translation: CASSQAAGGRQVQYF.

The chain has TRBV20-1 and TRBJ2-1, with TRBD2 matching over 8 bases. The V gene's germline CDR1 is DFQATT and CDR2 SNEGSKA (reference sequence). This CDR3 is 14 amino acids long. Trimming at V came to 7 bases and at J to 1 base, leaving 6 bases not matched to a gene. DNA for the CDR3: TGCAGTGTTTCGGCGGGGGGATCCTACAATGAGCAGTTCTTC. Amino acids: CSVSAGGSYNEQFF.

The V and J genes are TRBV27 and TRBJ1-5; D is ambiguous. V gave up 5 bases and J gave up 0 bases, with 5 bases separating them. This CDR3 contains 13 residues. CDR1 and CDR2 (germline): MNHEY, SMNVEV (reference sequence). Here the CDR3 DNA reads TGTGCCAGCAGTAGATATAGCAATCAGCCCCAGCATTTT. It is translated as CASSRYSNQPQHF.

DNA for the CDR3: TGTGCCAGCAGCTTAGCGCTTGGTCAGTTCACTGAAGCTTTCTTT. The encoded protein is CASSLALGQFTEAFF. The V and J genes are TRBV7-2 and TRBJ1-1; D remains unclear. CDR3 length equals 15 residues. Deletions cut 0 bases from V and 4 bases from J, with 12 bases between. The germline V gene has CDR1 SGHTA and CDR2 FQGNSA.

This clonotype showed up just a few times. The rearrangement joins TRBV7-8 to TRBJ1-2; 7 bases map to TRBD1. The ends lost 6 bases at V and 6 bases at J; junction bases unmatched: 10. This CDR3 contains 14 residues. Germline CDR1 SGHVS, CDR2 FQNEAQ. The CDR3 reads CASRHTQTGNGYTF. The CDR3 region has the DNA TGTGCCAGCAGGCATACCCAGACAGGGAATGGCTACACCTTC.